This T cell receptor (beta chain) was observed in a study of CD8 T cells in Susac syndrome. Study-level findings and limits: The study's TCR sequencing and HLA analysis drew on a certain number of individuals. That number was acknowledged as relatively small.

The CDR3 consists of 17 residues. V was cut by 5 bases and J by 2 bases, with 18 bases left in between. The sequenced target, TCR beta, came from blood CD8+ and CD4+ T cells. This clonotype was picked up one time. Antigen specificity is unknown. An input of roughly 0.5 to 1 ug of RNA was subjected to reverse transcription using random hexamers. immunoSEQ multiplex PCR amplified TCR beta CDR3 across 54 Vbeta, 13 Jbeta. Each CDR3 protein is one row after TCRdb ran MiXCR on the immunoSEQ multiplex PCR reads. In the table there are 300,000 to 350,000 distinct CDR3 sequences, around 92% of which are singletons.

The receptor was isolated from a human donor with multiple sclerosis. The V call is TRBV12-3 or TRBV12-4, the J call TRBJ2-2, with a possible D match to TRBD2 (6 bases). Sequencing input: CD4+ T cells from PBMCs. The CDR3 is CASSRDSTALNTGELFF. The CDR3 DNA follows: TGTGCCAGCAGTAGGGACTCGACCGCCCTTAACACCGGGGAGCTGTTTTTT.